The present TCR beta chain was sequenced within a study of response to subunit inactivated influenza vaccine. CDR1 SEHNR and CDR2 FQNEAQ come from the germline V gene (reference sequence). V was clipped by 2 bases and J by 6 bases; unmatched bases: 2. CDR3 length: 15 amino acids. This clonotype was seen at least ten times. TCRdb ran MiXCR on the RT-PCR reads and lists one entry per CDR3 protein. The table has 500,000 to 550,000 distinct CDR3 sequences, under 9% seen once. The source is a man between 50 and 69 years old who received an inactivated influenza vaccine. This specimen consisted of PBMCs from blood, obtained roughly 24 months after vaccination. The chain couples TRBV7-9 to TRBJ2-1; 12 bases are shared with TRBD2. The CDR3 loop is CASSLTSGGFNEQFF. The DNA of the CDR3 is TGTGCCAGCAGCTTAACTAGCGGGGGGTTCAATGAGCAGTTCTTC.